Following are 10 T cell receptor beta chains from one sample sequenced in a study of beta chain features in type 1 diabetes. Isolated RNA was reverse transcribed in full, so expressed TCRB transcripts were sequenced. Sequencing was performed with immunoSEQ multiplex PCR; in TCRdb, only in-frame clones are kept and a portion is missing. The table lists approximately 150,000 clones, 8.5% to 12% of them singletons. Specimen: naive CD4+ T cells from blood. The receptors were gathered from a man between 18 and 29 years old in good health.

This clone was observed a handful of times. This chain links TRBV7-9 with TRBJ2-3, with 13 bases matching TRBD2. Germline V gene data show CDR1 as SEHNR and CDR2 as FQNEAQ (reference sequence). V was clipped by 5 bases and J by 4 bases; unmatched bases: 6. The CDR3 runs to 16 residues. CDR3 sequence reads: CASSPTSGGASDTQYF. The CDR3 region has the DNA TGTGCCAGCAGCCCAACTAGCGGGGGGGCCTCAGATACGCAGTATTTT.

The chain is built from TRBV27 and TRBJ1-4, with TRBD1 matching 12 bases. The CDR3 runs to 16 residues. The germline V gene encodes CDR1 MNHEY and CDR2 SMNVEV (reference sequence). Losses at the gene ends were 1 base for V and 8 bases for J; bases not matched to a gene: 5. CDR3 coding DNA: TGTGCCAGCAGTTTATTAGGGACAGGGGGCAAAGAAAAACTGTTTTTT. Amino acids: CASSLLGTGGKEKLFF.

V and J are TRBV7-2 and TRBJ2-5; TRBD2 matches 8 bases. Germline V gene data show CDR1 as SGHTA and CDR2 as FQGNSA. Trimming took 5 bases from V and 3 from J; bases not matched to a gene: 5. This CDR3 comprises 14 residues. CDR3 protein: CASSRGGSEETQYF. CDR3 nucleotides: TGTGCCAGCAGCCGGGGGGGTTCTGAAGAGACCCAGTACTTC.

The chain recombines TRBV7-9 with TRBJ2-7, with TRBD1 matching 7 bases. CDR1 is SEHNR, CDR2 FQNEAQ, per germline (reference sequence). The CDR3 runs to 16 residues. With 6 bases clipped from V and 2 bases from J, the junction kept 13 bases outside the gene matches. DNA for the CDR3: TGTGCCAGCAGTTGGGACACCGGGACAGACCCCTACGAGCAGTACTTC. This codes for CASSWDTGTDPYEQYF. The complete variable domain, with remaining parts taken from reference TRBV7-9 and TRBJ2-7, reads DTGVSQNPRHKITKRGQNVTFRCDPISEHNRLYWYRQTLGQGPEFLTYFQNEAQLEKSRLLSDRFSAERPKGSFSTLEIQRTEQGDSAMYLCASSWDTGTDPYEQYFGPGTRLTVT.

This clone has ten or more counts. The chain joins TRBV15 to TRBJ1-2, with 7 bases lining up with TRBD1. The ends lost 5 bases at V and 2 bases at J; junction bases unmatched: 2. The length of the CDR3 is 13 residues. Per germline, CDR1 LNHNV and CDR2 YYDKDF (reference sequence). CDR3 loop: CATSSGQNYGYTF. The DNA for the CDR3 is TGTGCCACCAGCTCGGGACAGAACTATGGCTACACCTTC.

V usage is TRBV5-1 and J usage is TRBJ1-4; TRBD1 is a possible D gene (5 bases). This CDR3 is built from 14 residues. CDR1 is SGHRS, CDR2 YFSETQ, per germline. The V end lost 0 bases, the J end lost 5 bases, and 8 bases lay between the germline ends. The CDR3 spells CASSLAGENEKLFF. DNA for the CDR3: TGCGCCAGCAGCTTGGCGGGGGAGAATGAAAAACTGTTTTTT. Combining the CDR3 with reference TRBV5-1 and TRBJ1-4 gives the whole variable domain KAGVTQTPRYLIKTRGQQVTLSCSPISGHRSVSWYQQTPGQGLQFLFEYFSETQRNKGNFPGRFSGRQFSNSRSEMNVSTLELGDSALYLCASSLAGENEKLFFGSGTQLSVL.

This clone showed up just a few times. The V and J genes are TRBV27 and TRBJ1-5, with 9 bases that match TRBD1. Germline CDR1 MNHEY, CDR2 SMNVEV (reference sequence). There are 18 residues in the CDR3. With 5 bases clipped from V and 1 base from J, the junction kept 12 bases outside the gene matches. DNA for the CDR3: TGTGCCAGCAGTCCCGGACAGGGGAGGGTTCAGAGCAATCAGCCCCAGCATTTT. As protein: CASSPGQGRVQSNQPQHF.

The genes are TRBV4-1 and TRBJ1-2; 9 bases agree with TRBD1. Germline V gives CDR1 MGHRA, CDR2 YSYEKL. The CDR3 is 13 residues long. The ends lost 4 bases at V and 7 bases at J; junction bases unmatched: 4. The CDR3 here is CASSRRTGAGYTF. The CDR3 nucleotides are TGCGCCAGCAGCCGAAGGACAGGGGCTGGCTACACCTTC.

As concerns this clone: Within the sample, other DNA sequences also encode this same CDR3. The V and J genes are TRBV5-1 and TRBJ2-6; TRBD2 might be the D (6 bases). Trimming took 2 bases from V and 4 from J, leaving 10 bases between them. This CDR3 region has 15 residues. CDR1 and CDR2 (germline): SGHRS, YFSETQ. CDR3 loop: CASSFSGSGANVLTF. In DNA form, the CDR3 reads TGCGCCAGCAGCTTTAGCGGTTCGGGGGCCAACGTCCTGACTTTC.

This chain connects TRBV6-5 to TRBJ2-7; maybe TRBD1 (6 bases). From germline, CDR1 is MNHEY and CDR2 SVGAGI. This CDR3 is 15 amino acids long. V lost 5 bases and J 2 bases, leaving 16 bases between the germline ends. The CDR3 sequence: CASSLTGIQTYEQYF. The CDR3, as DNA: TGTGCCAGCAGTCTTACAGGGATCCAAACCTACGAGCAGTACTTC.